This TCR beta chain originates from a study of blood T cell repertoires in COVID-19. Study overall: COVID-19 samples collected from the United States, Italy and Spain covered acute and convalescent phases. Nucleic acid was either cDNA or gDNA, and it came from T cells, B-cell-depleted T cells, or PBMCs.

As originally analysed: From reference gene primer amplification, estimates of nucleated cell counts were derived. Data came from immunoSEQ multiplex PCR; TCRdb stores just in-frame clones and leaves some out. The V and J calls and clone size are taken from that table; D and trimming were inferred from the DNA. The sample includes 21,000 or so clones, roughly four fifths seen only once; the top ten take 6.5% to 8%. The CDR3 consists of 16 residues. V was pared by 0 bases and J by 8 bases, with 8 bases of the junction left unmatched. Germline V gene lookup returns CDR1 SGHRS and CDR2 YFSETQ. This chain joins TRBV5-1 and TRBJ1-4, with TRBD1 identical over 9 bases. Sample: peripheral blood. The receptor was isolated from a human donor in a cohort sampled during active COVID-19. The CDR3 is CASSLGSGTGSEKLFF. The CDR3 nucleotides read TGCGCCAGCAGCTTGGGTTCGGGGACAGGGAGCGAAAAACTGTTTTTT.